The 2 T cell receptor beta chains below come from one sample, sequenced in a study of blood T cells in healthy people across ages. Alongside a J-beta primer mix, a sample-barcoded 5' primer served in a second PCR lasting about 7 to 11 cycles. TCRdb ran MiXCR on the 5' RACE reads and lists one entry per CDR3 protein. The top ten hold roughly 2.1% of the sample, which has roughly 1,800,000 distinct CDR3 sequences, roughly 49% seen once. Material for sequencing was blood. These receptors were obtained from a woman between 40 and 50 years old in good health.

This chain links TRBV6-5 with TRBJ1-1; possibly TRBD1 for D (6 bases). Deletions cut 5 bases from V and 7 bases from J, with 11 bases between. The CDR3 sequence is 12 residues long. Germline V gene data show CDR1 as MNHEY and CDR2 as SVGAGI. The CDR3: CASSHGQREAFF. The CDR3 region has the DNA TGTGCCAGCAGTCACGGACAGCGTGAAGCTTTCTTT.

The V call is TRBV7-6, the J call TRBJ2-3; D possibly uses TRBD1 or TRBD2 (5 bases each). CDR3 length: 15 residues. Germline lookup yields CDR1 SGHVS and CDR2 FNYEAQ. Trimming took off 5 bases at V and 3 bases at J, with 15 bases between the two ends. The CDR3 DNA reads TGTGCCAGCAGCCACGGGACGGTCCCTACAGATACGCAGTATTTT. The encoded protein is CASSHGTVPTDTQYF.